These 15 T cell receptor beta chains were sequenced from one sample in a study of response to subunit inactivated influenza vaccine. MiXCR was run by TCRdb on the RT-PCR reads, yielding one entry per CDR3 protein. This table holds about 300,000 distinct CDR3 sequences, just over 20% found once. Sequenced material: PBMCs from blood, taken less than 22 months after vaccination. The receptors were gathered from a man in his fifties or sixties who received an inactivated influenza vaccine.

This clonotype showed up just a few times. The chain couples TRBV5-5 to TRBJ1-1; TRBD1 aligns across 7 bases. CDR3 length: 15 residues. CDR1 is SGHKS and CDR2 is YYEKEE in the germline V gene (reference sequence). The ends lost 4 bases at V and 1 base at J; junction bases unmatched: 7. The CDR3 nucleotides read TGTGCCAGCAGCGCCGGACAGGTCAAGAACACTGAAGCTTTCTTT. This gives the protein CASSAGQVKNTEAFF.

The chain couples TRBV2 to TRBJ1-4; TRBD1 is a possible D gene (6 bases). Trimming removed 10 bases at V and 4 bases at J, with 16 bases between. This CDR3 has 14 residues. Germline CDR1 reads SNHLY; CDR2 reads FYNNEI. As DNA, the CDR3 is TGTGCCACCTCCCGAGACAGGAATAATGAAAAACTGTTTTTT. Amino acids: CATSRDRNNEKLFF. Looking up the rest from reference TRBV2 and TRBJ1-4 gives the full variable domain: EPEVTQTPSHQVTQMGQEVILRCVPISNHLYFYWYRQILGQKVEFLVSFYNNEISEKSEIFDDQFSVERPDGSNFTLKIRSTKLEDSAMYFCATSRDRNNEKLFFGSGTQLSVL.

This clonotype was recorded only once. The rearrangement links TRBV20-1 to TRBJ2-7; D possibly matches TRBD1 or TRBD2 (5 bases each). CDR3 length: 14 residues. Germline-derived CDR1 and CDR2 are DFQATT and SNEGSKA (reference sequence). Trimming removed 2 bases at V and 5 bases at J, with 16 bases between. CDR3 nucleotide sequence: TGCAGTGCTAGACCGGGACGCAGGCCTGACGAGCAGTACTTC. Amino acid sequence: CSARPGRRPDEQYF.

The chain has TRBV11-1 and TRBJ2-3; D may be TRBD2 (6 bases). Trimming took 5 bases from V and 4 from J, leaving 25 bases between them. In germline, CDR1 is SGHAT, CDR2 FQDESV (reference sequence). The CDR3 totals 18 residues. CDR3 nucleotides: TGTGCCAGCAGCGGGACTCTCTGGAGCTCTTCTTCGCCAGATACGCAGTATTTT. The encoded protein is CASSGTLWSSSSPDTQYF.

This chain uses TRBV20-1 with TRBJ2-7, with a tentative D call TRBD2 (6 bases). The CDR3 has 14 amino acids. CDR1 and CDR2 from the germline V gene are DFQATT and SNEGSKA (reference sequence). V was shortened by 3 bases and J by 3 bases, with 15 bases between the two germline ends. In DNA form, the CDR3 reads TGCAGTGCTAGGAGGAGGGTCAATGGCTACGAGCAGTACTTC. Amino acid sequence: CSARRRVNGYEQYF.

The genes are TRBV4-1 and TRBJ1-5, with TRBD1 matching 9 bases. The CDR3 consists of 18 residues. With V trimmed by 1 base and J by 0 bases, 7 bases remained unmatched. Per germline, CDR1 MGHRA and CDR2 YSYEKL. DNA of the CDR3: TGCGCCAGCAGCCAAGGCGGGACAGGGTTTTATAGCAATCAGCCCCAGCATTTT. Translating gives CASSQGGTGFYSNQPQHF.

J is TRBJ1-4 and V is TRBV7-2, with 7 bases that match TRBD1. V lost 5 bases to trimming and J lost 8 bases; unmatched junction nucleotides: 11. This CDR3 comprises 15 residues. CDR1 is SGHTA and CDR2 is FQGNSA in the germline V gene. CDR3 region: CASSAQTGRGEKLFF. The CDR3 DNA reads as TGTGCCAGCAGCGCCCAGACAGGGCGCGGGGAAAAACTGTTTTTT.

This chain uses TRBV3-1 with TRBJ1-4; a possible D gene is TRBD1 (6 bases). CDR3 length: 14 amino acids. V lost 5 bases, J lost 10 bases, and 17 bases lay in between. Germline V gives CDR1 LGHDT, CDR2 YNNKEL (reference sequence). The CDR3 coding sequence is TGTGCCAGCAGCGAAACGCCTGGGGGCGGAAAACTGTTTTTT. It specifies CASSETPGGGKLFF.

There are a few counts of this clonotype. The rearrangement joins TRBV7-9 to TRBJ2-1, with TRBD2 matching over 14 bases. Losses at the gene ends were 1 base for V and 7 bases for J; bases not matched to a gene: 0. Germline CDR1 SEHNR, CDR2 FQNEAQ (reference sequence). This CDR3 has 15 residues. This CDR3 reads CASSLGTSGRNEQFF. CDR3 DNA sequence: TGTGCCAGCAGCTTAGGGACTAGCGGGAGGAATGAGCAGTTCTTC.

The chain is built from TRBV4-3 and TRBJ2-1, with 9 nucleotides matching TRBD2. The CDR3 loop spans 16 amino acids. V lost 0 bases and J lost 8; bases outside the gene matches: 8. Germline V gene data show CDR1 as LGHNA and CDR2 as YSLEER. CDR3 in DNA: TGCGCCAGCAGCCAAGAATCAGCGGGAGGCTCCTATGAGCAGTTCTTC. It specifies CASSQESAGGSYEQFF.

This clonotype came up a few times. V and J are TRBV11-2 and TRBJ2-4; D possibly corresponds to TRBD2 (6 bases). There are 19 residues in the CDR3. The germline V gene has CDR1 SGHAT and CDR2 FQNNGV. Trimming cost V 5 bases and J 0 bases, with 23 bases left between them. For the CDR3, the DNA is TGTGCCAGCAGCCCGGGACTCCCTTACTTTACACTAGCCAAAAACATTCAGTACTTC. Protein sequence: CASSPGLPYFTLAKNIQYF.

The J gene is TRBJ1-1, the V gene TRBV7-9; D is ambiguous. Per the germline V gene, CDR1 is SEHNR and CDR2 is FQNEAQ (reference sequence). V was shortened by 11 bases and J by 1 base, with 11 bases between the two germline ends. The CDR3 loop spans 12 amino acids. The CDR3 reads CAGNAGNTEAFF. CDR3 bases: TGTGCCGGGAACGCGGGGAACACTGAAGCTTTCTTT.

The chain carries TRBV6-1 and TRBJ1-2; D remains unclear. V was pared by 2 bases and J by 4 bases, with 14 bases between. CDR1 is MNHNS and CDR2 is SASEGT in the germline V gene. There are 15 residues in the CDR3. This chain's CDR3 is CASSENGGQLYGYTF. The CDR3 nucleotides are TGTGCCAGCAGTGAAAATGGAGGCCAGCTCTATGGCTACACCTTC.

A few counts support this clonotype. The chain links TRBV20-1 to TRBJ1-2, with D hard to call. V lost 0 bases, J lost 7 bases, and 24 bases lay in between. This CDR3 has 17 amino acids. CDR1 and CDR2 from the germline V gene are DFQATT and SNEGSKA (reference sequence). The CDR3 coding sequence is TGCAGTGCTAGAGATCGTTCGGCCCTCCGGAAGGTGGGTGGCTACACCTTC. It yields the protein CSARDRSALRKVGGYTF.

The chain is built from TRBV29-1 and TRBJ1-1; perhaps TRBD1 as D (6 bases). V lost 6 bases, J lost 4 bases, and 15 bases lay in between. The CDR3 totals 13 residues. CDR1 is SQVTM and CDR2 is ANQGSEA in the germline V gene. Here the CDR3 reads CSVDGTSGTEAFF. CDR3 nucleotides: TGCAGCGTAGACGGGACATCCGGCACTGAAGCTTTCTTT. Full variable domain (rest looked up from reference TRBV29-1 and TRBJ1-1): SAVISQKPSRDICQRGTSLTIQCQVDSQVTMMFWYRQQPGQSLTLIATANQGSEATYESGFVIDKFPISRPNLTFSTLTVSNMSPEDSSIYLCSVDGTSGTEAFFGQGTRLTVV.